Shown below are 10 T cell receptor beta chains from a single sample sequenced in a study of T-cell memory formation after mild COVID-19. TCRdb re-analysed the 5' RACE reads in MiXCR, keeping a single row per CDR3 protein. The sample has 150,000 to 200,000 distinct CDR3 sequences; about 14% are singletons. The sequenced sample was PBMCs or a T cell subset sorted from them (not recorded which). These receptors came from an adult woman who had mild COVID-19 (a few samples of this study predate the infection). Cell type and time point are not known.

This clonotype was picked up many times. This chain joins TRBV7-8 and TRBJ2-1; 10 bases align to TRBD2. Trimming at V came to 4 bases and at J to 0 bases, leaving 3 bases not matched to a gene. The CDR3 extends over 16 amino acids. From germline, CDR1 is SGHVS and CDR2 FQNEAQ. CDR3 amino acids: CASSWTSGYSYNEQFF. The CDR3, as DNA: TGTGCCAGCAGCTGGACTAGCGGATACTCCTACAATGAGCAGTTCTTC.

CDR3 in DNA: TGTGCCAGCAGTGAGAGGCTTAACTACAATGAGCAGTTCTTC. This sequence encodes CASSERLNYNEQFF. The chain uses TRBV6-6 and TRBJ2-1; unclear D gene. Germline CDR1 is MNHNY and CDR2 is SVGAGI (reference sequence). The CDR3 sequence is 14 residues long. V lost 5 bases to trimming and J lost 3 bases, with 11 bases between them.

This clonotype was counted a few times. CDR3 sequence reads: CSATAGYEQYF. The DNA for the CDR3 is TGCAGTGCCACAGCGGGCTACGAGCAGTACTTC. V usage is TRBV20-1 and J usage is TRBJ2-7, with D tentatively TRBD2 (6 bases). Deletions cut 6 bases from V and 3 bases from J, with 9 bases between. The CDR3 totals 11 residues. Germline V gives CDR1 DFQATT, CDR2 SNEGSKA (reference sequence).

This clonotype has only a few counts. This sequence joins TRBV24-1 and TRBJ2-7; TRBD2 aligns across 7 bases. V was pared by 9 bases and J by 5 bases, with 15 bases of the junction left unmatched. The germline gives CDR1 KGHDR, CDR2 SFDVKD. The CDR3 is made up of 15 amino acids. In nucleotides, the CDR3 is TGTGCCACCTCCCCAGGACGAGGACTAGTCCACGAGCAGTACTTC. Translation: CATSPGRGLVHEQYF.

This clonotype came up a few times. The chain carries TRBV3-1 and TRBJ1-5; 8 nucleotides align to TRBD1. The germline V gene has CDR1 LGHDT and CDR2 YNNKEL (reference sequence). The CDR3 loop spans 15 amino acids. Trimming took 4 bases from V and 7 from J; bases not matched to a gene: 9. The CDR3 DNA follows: TGTGCCAGCAGCCCCAAGGACAGGGCAGGGCAGCCCCAGCATTTT. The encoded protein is CASSPKDRAGQPQHF.

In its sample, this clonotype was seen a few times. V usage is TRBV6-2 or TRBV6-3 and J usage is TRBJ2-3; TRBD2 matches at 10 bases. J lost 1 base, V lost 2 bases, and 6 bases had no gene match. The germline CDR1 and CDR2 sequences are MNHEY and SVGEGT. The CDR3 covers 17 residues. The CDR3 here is CASSYAPLAGGTDTQYF. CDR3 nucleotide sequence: TGTGCCAGCAGTTACGCGCCCCTAGCGGGAGGCACAGATACGCAGTATTTT.

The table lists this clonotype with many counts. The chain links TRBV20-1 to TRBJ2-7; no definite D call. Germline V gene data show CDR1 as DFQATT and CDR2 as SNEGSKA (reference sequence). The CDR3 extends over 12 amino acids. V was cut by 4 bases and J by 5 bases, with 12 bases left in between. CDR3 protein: CSATVSLHEQYF. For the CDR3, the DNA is TGCAGTGCTACTGTCTCCCTCCACGAGCAGTACTTC.

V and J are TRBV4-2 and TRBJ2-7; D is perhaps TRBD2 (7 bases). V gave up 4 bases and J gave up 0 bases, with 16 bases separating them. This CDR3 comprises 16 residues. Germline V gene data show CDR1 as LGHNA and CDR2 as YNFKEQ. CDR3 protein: CASSPRKGGLSYEQYF. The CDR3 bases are TGTGCCAGCAGCCCCAGGAAGGGGGGGCTCTCCTACGAGCAGTACTTC.

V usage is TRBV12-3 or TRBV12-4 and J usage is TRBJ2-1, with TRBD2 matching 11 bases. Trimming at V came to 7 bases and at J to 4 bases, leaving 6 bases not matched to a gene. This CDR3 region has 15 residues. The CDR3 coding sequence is TGTGCCAGCAAAAGACTAGCGGGATCTTACAATGAGCAGTTCTTC. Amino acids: CASKRLAGSYNEQFF.

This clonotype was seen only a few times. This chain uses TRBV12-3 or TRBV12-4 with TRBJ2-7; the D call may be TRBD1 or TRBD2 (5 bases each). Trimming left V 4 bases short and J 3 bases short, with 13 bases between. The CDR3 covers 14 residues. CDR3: CASSSITGLYEQYF. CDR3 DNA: TGTGCCAGCAGTTCGATAACAGGACTCTACGAGCAGTACTTC.